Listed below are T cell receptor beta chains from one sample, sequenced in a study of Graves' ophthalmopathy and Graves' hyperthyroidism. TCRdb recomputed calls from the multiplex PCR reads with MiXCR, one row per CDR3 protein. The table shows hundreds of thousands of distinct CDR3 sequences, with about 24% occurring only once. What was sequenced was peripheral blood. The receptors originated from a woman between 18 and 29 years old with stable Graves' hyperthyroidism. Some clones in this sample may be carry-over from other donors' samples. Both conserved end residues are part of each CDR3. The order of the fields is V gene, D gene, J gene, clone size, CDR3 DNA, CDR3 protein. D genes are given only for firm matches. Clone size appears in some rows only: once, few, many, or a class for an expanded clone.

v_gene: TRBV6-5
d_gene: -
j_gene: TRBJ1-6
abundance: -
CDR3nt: TGTGCCAGCAGTTACTCTCTTCGGGGGTTTAATTCACCCCTCCACTTT
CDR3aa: CASSYSLRGFNSPLHF

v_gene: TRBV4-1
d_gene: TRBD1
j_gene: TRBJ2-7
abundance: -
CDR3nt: TGCGCCAGCAGCCTCGGGTTGCCCACCACCGGGACAGCCTACGAGCAGTACTTC
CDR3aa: CASSLGLPTTGTAYEQYF

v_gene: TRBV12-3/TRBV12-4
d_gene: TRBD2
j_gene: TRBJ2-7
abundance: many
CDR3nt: TGTGCCAGCAGTCGAGAGCGGGGGACCTCCTACGAGCAGTACTTC
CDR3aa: CASSRERGTSYEQYF

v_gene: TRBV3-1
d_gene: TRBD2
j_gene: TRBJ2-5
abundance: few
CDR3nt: TGTGCCAGCAGCCAATCGGGACTAGCGGAAACCCAGTACTTC
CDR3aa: CASSQSGLAETQYF

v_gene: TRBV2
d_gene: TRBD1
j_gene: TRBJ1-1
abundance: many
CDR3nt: TGTGCCAGCAGTGCAGGGACAGGGGGCACTGAAGCTTTCTTT
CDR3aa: CASSAGTGGTEAFF

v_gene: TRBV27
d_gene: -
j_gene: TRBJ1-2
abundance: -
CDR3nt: TGTGCCAGCAGTTTATCTACCGCATTAGGGCAAGCTAACTATGGCTACACCTTC
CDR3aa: CASSLSTALGQANYGYTF

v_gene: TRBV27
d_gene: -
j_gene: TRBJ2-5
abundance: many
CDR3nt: TGTGCCAGCAGCCCCCCTCGAGCCCCAGAGACCCAGTACTTC
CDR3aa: CASSPPRAPETQYF

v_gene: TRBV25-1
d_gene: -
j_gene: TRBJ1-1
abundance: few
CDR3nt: TGTGCCAGCAGGAAGGGGCTGGCTGAAGCTTTCTTT
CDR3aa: CASRKGLAEAFF

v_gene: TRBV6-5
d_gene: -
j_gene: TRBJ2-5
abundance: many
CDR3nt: TGTGCCAGCAGTTACAGGGGGGGAGAGCAAGAGACCCAGTACTTC
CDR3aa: CASSYRGGEQETQYF

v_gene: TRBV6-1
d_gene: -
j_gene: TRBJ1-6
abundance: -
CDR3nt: TGTGCCAGCAGTAGACAGGTCTATAATTCACCCCTCCACTTT
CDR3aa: CASSRQVYNSPLHF

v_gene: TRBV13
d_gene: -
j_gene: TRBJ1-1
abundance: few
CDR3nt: TGTGCCAGCAGCCAAAGGGACTGGAGGACTGAAGCTTTCTTT
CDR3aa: CASSQRDWRTEAFF

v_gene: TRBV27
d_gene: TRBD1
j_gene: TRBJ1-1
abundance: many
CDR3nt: TGTGCCAGCAGTATTCTTGACAGGGCTGGCGAAGCTTTCTTT
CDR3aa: CASSILDRAGEAFF

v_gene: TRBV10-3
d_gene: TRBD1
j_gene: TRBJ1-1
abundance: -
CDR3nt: TGTGCCATCAGGGGACAGGGGACTCTGAACACTGAAGCTTTCTTT
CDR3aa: CAIRGQGTLNTEAFF

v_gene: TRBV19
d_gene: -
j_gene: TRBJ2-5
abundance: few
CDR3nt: TGTGCCAGTAGACGGAAGGGAGAGACCCAGTACTTC
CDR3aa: CASRRKGETQYF

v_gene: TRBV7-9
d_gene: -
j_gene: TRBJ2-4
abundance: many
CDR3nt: TGTGCCAGCAGCTCCGCTCCGGGTTTAGCCAAAAACATTCAGTACTTC
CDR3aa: CASSSAPGLAKNIQYF

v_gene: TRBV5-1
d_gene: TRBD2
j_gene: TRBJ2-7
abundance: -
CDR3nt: TGCGCCAGCAGCCCGATACTAGCGGGGTTCTCCGAGCAGTACTTC
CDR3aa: CASSPILAGFSEQYF

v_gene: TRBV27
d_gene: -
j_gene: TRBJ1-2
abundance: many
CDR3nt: TGTGCCAGCGGACCTTCAGGGATGGTCTATGGCTACACCTTC
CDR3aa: CASGPSGMVYGYTF

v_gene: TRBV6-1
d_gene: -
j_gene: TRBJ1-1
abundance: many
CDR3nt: TGTGCCAGCGGGAACACTGAAGCTTTCTTT
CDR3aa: CASGNTEAFF

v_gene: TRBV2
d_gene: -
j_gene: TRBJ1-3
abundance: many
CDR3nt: TGTGCCAGCAGTGAGGGACGGATCTCTGGAAACACCATATATTTT
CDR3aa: CASSEGRISGNTIYF

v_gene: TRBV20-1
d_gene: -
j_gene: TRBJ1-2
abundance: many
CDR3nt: TGCAGTGCCGAGGGTCCAGGGAGGAACTATGGCTACACCTTC
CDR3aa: CSAEGPGRNYGYTF

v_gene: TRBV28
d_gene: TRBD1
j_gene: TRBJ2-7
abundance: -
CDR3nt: TGTGCCAGCAGTTTACGGACAGGGGCCTTGGGCGAGCAGTACTTC
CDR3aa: CASSLRTGALGEQYF

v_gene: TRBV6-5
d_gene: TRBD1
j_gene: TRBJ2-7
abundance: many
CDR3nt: TGTGCCAGCAGTTACACGGACAGGGGCCGTTACGGGCAGTACTTC
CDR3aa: CASSYTDRGRYGQYF

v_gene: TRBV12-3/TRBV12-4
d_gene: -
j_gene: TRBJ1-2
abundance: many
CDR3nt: TGTGCCAGCAGTGAGACAGTTGGTGGCTATGGCTACACCTTC
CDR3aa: CASSETVGGYGYTF

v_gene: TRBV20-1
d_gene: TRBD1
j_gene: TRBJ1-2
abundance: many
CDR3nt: TGCAGTGCTAGGAGGACAGGGGTGAACTATGGCTACACCTTC
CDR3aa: CSARRTGVNYGYTF

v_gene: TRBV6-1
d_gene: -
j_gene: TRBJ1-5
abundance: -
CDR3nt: TGTGCCAGCAGTGACTGGGCACTTGGCAATCAGCCCCAGCATTTT
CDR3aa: CASSDWALGNQPQHF

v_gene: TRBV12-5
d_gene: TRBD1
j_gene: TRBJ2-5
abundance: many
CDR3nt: TGTGCTAGTGGTTTGTTCGGGACAGGACAAGAGACCCAGTACTTC
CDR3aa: CASGLFGTGQETQYF

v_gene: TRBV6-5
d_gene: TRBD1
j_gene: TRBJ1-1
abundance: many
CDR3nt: TGTGCCAGCTCCCTGGGGGGGACAGTTAACACTGAAGCTTTCTTT
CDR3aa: CASSLGGTVNTEAFF

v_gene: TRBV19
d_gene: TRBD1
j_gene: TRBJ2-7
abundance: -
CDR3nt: TGTGCCAGTAGCCAAACAGGGGGCGGAATGTACTTC
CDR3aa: CASSQTGGGMYF

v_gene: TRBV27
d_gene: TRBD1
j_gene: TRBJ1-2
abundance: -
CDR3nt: TGTGCCAGCAGACTTACAGGGGTGAACTATGGCTACACCTTC
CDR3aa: CASRLTGVNYGYTF

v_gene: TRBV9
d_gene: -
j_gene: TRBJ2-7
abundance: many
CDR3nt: TGTGCCAGCAGCGTAGTCGAGGGCCACGAGCAGTACTTC
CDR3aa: CASSVVEGHEQYF

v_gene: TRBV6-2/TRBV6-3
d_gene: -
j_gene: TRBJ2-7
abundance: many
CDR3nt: TGTGCCAGCACCCGGGACATTACCAGGGACGAGCAGTACTTC
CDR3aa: CASTRDITRDEQYF

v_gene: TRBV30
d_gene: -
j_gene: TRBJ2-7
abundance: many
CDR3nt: TGTGCCTGGAGCCCGCCAGGAGGTGTCGACGAGCAGTACTTC
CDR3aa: CAWSPPGGVDEQYF

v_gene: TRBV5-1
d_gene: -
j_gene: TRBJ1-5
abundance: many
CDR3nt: TGCGCCAGCAGCGACGGAGCTGGGGGAACAAATCAGCCCCAGCATTTT
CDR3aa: CASSDGAGGTNQPQHF

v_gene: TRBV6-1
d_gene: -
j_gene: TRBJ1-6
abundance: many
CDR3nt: TGTGCCAGCAGTGGGGTGGGGAGATCACCCCTCCACTTT
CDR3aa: CASSGVGRSPLHF

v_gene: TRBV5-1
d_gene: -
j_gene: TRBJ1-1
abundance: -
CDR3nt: TGCGCCAGCAGGAACAGGGAGGCGAACACTGAAGCTTTCTTT
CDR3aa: CASRNREANTEAFF

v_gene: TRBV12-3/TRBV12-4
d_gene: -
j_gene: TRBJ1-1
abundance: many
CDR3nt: TGTGCCAGCAGTCACTCAGGGGTCACTGAAGCTTTCTTT
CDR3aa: CASSHSGVTEAFF

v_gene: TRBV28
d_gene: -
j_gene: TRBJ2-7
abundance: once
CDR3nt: TGTGCCAGCAGTTTATTGGGGCAGATCTACGAGCAGTACTTC
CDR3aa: CASSLLGQIYEQYF

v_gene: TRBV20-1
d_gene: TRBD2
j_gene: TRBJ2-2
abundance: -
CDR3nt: TGCAGTGCTAGAGATCCCCGACTAGCGGGACACGCGAACACCGGGGAGCTGTTTTTT
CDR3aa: CSARDPRLAGHANTGELFF

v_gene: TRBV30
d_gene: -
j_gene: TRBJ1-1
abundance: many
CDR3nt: TGTGCCTGGAGGGGCAGGGACGGTTTTCGAGCTTTCTTT
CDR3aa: CAWRGRDGFRAFF

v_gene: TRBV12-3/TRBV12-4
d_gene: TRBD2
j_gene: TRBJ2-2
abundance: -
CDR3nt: TGTGCCAGCTACTTAGGTCTAGCGGGACCCAACACCGGGGAGCTGTTTTTT
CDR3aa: CASYLGLAGPNTGELFF

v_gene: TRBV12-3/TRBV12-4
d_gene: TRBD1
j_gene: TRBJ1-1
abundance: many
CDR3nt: TGTGCCAGCAGTTTTACCCAGGGGGCTGGGGACACTGAAGCTTTCTTT
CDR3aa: CASSFTQGAGDTEAFF

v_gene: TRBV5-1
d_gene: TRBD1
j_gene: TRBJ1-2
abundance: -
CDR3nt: TGCGCCCGCAGCTTGGGGACAGCGAACTATGGCTACACCTTC
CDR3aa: CARSLGTANYGYTF

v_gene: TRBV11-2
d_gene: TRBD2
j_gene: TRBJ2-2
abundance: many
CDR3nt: TGTGCCAGCAGCCAGGGACTAGCGGGAGTCGGGACCGGGGAGCTGTTTTTT
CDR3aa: CASSQGLAGVGTGELFF

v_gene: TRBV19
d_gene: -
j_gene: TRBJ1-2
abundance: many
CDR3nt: TGTGCCAGTAGTAGGGAATATGGCTACACCTTC
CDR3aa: CASSREYGYTF

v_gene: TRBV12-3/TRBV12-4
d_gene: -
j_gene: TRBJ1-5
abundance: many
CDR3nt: TGTGCCAGCAGCTCTCCGGGGGGTTGGACAAATCAGCCCCAGCATTTT
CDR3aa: CASSSPGGWTNQPQHF

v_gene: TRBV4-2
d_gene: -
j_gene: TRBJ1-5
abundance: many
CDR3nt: TGTGCCAGCAGCCAAGAGCCAGATTTCAATCAGCCCCAGCATTTT
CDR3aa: CASSQEPDFNQPQHF

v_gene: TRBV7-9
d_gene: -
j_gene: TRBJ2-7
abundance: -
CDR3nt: TGTGCCAGCAGCTTCTTCAGGGACGAGCAGTACTTC
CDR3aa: CASSFFRDEQYF

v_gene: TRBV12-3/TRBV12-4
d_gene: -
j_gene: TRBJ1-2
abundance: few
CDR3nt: TGTGCCAGCACCCCGGGGAGCCTTCTTAACTATGGCTACACCTTC
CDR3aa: CASTPGSLLNYGYTF

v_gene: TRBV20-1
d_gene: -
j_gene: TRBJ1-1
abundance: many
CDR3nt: TGCAGTGCTAGGACACCCGGTGAAGCTTTCTTT
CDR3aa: CSARTPGEAFF

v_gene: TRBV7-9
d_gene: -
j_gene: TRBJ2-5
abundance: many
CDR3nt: TGTGCCAGCAGCCCCAGCCCGGGGAAGCCCGAGACCCAGTACTTC
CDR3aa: CASSPSPGKPETQYF

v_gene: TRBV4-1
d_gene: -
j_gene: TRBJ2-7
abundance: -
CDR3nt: TGCGCCAGCAGCCGCGACGGATACTACGAGCAGCACTTC
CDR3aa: CASSRDGYYEQHF

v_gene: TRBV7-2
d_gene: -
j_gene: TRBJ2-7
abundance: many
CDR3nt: TGTGCCAGCAGCTTTACGCAGACCTACGAGCAGTACTTC
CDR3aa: CASSFTQTYEQYF

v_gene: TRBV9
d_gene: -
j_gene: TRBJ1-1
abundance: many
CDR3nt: TGTGCCAGCAGCGTAAGGCCGGGTGGCACTGAAGCTTTCTTT
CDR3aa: CASSVRPGGTEAFF

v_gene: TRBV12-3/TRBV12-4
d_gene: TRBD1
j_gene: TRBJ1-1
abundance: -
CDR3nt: TGTGCCAGCAGTTTAGATAACAGGGGCCGTGGGGCTTTCTTT
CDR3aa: CASSLDNRGRGAFF

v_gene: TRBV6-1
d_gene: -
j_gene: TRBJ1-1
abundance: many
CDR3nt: TGTGCCAGCACCCTGCCTAGGGCCACTGAAGCTTTCTTT
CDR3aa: CASTLPRATEAFF